This T cell receptor (beta chain) came from a study of Graves' ophthalmopathy and Graves' hyperthyroidism. This clonotype was recorded many times. Germline lookup yields CDR1 SEHNR and CDR2 FQNEAQ (reference sequence). V lost 5 bases and J 3 bases, leaving 8 bases between the germline ends. The CDR3 is made up of 12 amino acids. For repertoire sequencing, the TCR beta CDR3 regions were amplified from RNA transcripts. HTBI primers were employed in first-round RT-PCR, then a second-round multiplex PCR followed. In TCRdb, the multiplex PCR reads were re-called with MiXCR into one record per CDR3 protein. This table holds approximately 160,000 distinct CDR3 sequences, about 40% found once.

This sequence originates from a woman aged 40 to 49 with Graves' ophthalmopathy. The chain is built from TRBV7-9 and TRBJ2-7; D may be TRBD1 (6 bases). Sequences were obtained from peripheral blood. The CDR3 sequence is CASSMDSYEQYF. The CDR3 DNA reads as TGTGCCAGCAGCATGGACAGCTACGAGCAGTACTTC.